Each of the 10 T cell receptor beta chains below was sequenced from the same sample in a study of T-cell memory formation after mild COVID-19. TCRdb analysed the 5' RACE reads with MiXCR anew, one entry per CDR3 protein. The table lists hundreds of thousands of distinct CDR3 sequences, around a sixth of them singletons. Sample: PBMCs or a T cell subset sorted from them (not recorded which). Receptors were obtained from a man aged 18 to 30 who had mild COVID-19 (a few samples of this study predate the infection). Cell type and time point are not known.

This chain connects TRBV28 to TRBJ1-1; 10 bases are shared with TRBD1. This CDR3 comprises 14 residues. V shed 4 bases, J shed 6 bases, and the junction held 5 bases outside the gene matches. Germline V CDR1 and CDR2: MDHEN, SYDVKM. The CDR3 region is CASSSTGGMAEAFF. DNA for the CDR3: TGTGCCAGCAGTTCGACAGGGGGCATGGCTGAAGCTTTCTTT.

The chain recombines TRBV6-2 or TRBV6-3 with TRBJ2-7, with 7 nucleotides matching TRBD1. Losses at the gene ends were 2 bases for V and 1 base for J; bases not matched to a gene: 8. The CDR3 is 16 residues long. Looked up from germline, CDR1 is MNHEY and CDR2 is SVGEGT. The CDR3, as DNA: TGTGCCAGCAGTTACGGAACAGGGGCTGCTTCCTACGAGCAGTACGTC. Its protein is CASSYGTGAASYEQYV.

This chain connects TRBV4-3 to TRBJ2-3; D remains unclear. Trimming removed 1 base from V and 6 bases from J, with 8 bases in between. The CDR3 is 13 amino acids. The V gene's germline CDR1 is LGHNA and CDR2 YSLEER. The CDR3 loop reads CASSQGRSDTQYF. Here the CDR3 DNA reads TGCGCCAGCAGCCAAGGCAGGAGCGATACGCAGTATTTT.

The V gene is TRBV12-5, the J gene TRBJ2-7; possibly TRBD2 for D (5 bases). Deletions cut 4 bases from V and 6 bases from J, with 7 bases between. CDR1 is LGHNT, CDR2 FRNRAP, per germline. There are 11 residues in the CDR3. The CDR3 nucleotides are TGTGCTAGTGGTTGGGGAGCCGAGCAGTACTTC. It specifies CASGWGAEQYF.

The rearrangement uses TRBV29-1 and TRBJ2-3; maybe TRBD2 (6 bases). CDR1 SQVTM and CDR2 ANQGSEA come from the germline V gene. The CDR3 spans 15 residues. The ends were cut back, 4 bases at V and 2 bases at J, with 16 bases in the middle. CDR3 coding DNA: TGCAGCGTTGGTAGCCAGGCTAGCGCCACAGATACGCAGTATTTT. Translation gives CSVGSQASATDTQYF.

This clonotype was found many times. The CDR3 DNA reads TGCAGTGCTAGAGAGCCAGCGGTGGGTCAAGAGACCCAGTACTTC. Its translation is CSAREPAVGQETQYF. V gene TRBV20-1 combines with J gene TRBJ2-5; D is perhaps TRBD2 (5 bases). The CDR3 is made up of 15 amino acids. V dropped 0 bases and J dropped 2 bases, with 13 bases sitting between them. The germline V gene has CDR1 DFQATT and CDR2 SNEGSKA (reference sequence).

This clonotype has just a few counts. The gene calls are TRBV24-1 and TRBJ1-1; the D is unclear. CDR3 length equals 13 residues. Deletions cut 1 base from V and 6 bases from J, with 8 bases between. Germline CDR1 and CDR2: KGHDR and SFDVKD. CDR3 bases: TGTGCCACCAGTGATTTACCGGGATCTGAAGCTTTCTTT. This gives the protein CATSDLPGSEAFF.

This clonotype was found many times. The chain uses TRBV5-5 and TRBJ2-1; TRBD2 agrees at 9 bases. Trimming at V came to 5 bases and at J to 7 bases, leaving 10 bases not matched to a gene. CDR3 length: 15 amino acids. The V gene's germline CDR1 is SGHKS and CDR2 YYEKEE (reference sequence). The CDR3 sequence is CASSRSGGPGNEQFF. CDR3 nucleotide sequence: TGTGCCAGCAGTCGGAGCGGGGGGCCAGGGAATGAGCAGTTCTTC.

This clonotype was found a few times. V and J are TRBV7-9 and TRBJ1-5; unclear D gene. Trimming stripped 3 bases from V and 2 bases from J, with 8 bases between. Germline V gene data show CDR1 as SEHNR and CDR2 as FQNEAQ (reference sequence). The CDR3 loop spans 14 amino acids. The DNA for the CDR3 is TGTGCCAGCAGCTTGGGCAGCGGCAATCAGCCCCAGCATTTT. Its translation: CASSLGSGNQPQHF. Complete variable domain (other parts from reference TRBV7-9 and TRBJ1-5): DTGVSQNPRHKITKRGQNVTFRCDPISEHNRLYWYRQTLGQGPEFLTYFQNEAQLEKSRLLSDRFSAERPKGSFSTLEIQRTEQGDSAMYLCASSLGSGNQPQHFGDGTRLSIL.

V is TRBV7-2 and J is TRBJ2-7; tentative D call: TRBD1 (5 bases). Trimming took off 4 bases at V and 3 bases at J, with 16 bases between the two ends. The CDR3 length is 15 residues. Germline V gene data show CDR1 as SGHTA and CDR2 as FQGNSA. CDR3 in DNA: TGTGCCAGCAGCTGGGGAAGGGGTTCGGACTACGAGCAGTACGTC. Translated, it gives CASSWGRGSDYEQYV.